One sample yielded the 19 T cell receptor beta chains listed below, sequenced in a study of neoadjuvant anti-PD-1 for oral cavity cancer. Here immunoSEQ multiplex PCR was the method, and the copy in TCRdb shows in-frame clones only, minus some. The sample includes about 16,000 clones, 50% to 75% seen only once; the top ten take roughly 2.8%. Sequencing was performed on PBMCs, taken before nivolumab (anti-PD-1) treatment. The origin of the receptors is a person between 35 and 79 years old with oral cavity squamous cell carcinoma.

The CDR3 sequence: CASGLAGAHEQYF. The CDR3 DNA follows: TGTGCCAGCGGGCTAGCGGGAGCCCACGAGCAGTACTTC. The rearrangement links TRBV27 to TRBJ2-7; 10 nucleotides agree with TRBD2. Germline CDR1 MNHEY, CDR2 SMNVEV (reference sequence). V was clipped by 8 bases and J by 5 bases; unmatched bases: 6. The CDR3 runs 13 residues.

This clone has only a few counts. The chain carries TRBV6-5 and TRBJ2-2; D is perhaps TRBD2 (6 bases). The V end was cut by 7 bases, the J end by 1 base, with 10 bases between. This CDR3 comprises 14 residues. Per the germline V gene, CDR1 is MNHEY and CDR2 is SVGAGI. In nucleotides, the CDR3 is TGTGCCAGCATCCGGGACTGGAACACCGGGGAGCTGTTTTTT. This translates into CASIRDWNTGELFF.

The chain links TRBV10-3 to TRBJ2-7; TRBD2 is a possible D gene (7 bases). Germline V gene data show CDR1 as ENHRY and CDR2 as SYGVKD. The CDR3 is made up of 15 amino acids. Trimming cost V 8 bases and J 0 bases, with 17 bases left between them. The CDR3 DNA reads TGTGCCATCCAAGGGGGGCGGGAGAGCTCCTACGAGCAGTACTTC. Its translation is CAIQGGRESSYEQYF.

V usage is TRBV5-1 and J usage is TRBJ2-1; 7 bases are shared with TRBD2. There are 16 residues in the CDR3. Trimming cost V 0 bases and J 7 bases; bases outside gene matches: 10. CDR1 SGHRS and CDR2 YFSETQ come from the germline V gene. The CDR3 sequence is CASSLEGSGLQNEQFF. For the CDR3, the DNA is TGCGCCAGCAGCTTGGAGGGTAGCGGGTTGCAGAATGAGCAGTTCTTC. The full variable domain, completed using reference TRBV5-1 and TRBJ2-1, is KAGVTQTPRYLIKTRGQQVTLSCSPISGHRSVSWYQQTPGQGLQFLFEYFSETQRNKGNFPGRFSGRQFSNSRSEMNVSTLELGDSALYLCASSLEGSGLQNEQFFGPGTRLTVL.

This chain joins TRBV7-2 and TRBJ2-5; D remains ambiguous. CDR1 SGHTA and CDR2 FQGNSA come from the germline V gene. CDR3 length equals 11 residues. V gave up 5 bases and J gave up 4 bases, with 5 bases separating them. The chain's CDR3 is CASSARETQYF. The CDR3 coding sequence is TGTGCCAGCAGCGCTAGAGAGACCCAGTACTTC.

The genes are TRBV19 and TRBJ1-5, with unresolved D. The germline V and J ends were trimmed by 3 bases and 4 bases, with 10 bases remaining between them. CDR1 LNHDA and CDR2 SQIVND come from the germline V gene (reference sequence). The CDR3 is 14 residues long. The CDR3 here is CASSMNTGNQPQHF. Written as DNA, the CDR3 is TGTGCCAGTAGTATGAACACCGGAAATCAGCCCCAGCATTTT.

The chain combines TRBV11-2 with TRBJ2-7; D is undetermined. Germline lookup yields CDR1 SGHAT and CDR2 FQNNGV. CDR3 size: 11 residues. V lost 2 bases, J lost 7 bases, and 6 bases lay in between. This CDR3 is CASSLIGEQYF. Here the CDR3 DNA reads TGTGCCAGCAGCTTAATTGGGGAGCAGTACTTC.

The chain carries TRBV27 and TRBJ1-3; D is unresolved. V lost 5 bases, J lost 4 bases, and 12 bases lay in between. There are 14 residues in the CDR3. The germline V gene has CDR1 MNHEY and CDR2 SMNVEV (reference sequence). The CDR3 DNA reads TGTGCCAGCAGTCTTCGAGCGAGAGGAAACACCATATATTTT. Protein sequence: CASSLRARGNTIYF.

The chain is built from TRBV6-5 and TRBJ1-1; 7 nucleotides align to TRBD1. V shed 4 bases, J shed 0 bases, and the junction held 8 bases outside the gene matches. The CDR3 is made up of 16 amino acids. Looked up from germline, CDR1 is MNHEY and CDR2 is SVGAGI. DNA for the CDR3: TGTGCCAGCAGTTTCTCGGGACAGACCATGAACACTGAAGCTTTCTTT. Translation: CASSFSGQTMNTEAFF.

The chain carries TRBV2 and TRBJ1-1; D might be TRBD1 (6 bases). V dropped 6 bases and J dropped 3 bases, with 17 bases sitting between them. CDR3 length: 15 amino acids. CDR1 is SNHLY and CDR2 is FYNNEI in the germline V gene. CDR3 in amino acids: CASRRAGEAYTEAFF. DNA for the CDR3: TGTGCCAGCAGGCGGGCAGGGGAGGCGTACACTGAAGCTTTCTTT.

The chain carries TRBV19 and TRBJ2-6, with a weak D call TRBD2 (6 bases). The length of the CDR3 is 19 residues. V was pared by 4 bases and J by 0 bases, with 19 bases between. Per the germline V gene, CDR1 is LNHDA and CDR2 is SQIVND (reference sequence). As DNA, the CDR3 is TGTGCCAGTAGTACAATAGCGAGTAGCGGTAACTCTGGGGCCAACGTCCTGACTTTC. This gives the protein CASSTIASSGNSGANVLTF.

This clone was detected a few times. The rearrangement joins TRBV7-9 to TRBJ2-7, with 7 bases lining up with TRBD1. The V segment lost 5 bases and the J segment 2 bases; nucleotides outside the gene matches: 9. This CDR3 has 15 residues. In germline, CDR1 is SEHNR, CDR2 FQNEAQ (reference sequence). The CDR3 spells CASSPPWGQPYEQYF. In DNA, the CDR3 is TGTGCCAGCAGCCCGCCATGGGGACAGCCCTACGAGCAGTACTTC.

The CDR3 is CSVAGRGVSGELFF. The CDR3 coding sequence is TGCAGCGTCGCCGGGAGGGGAGTATCCGGGGAGCTGTTTTTT. This chain links TRBV29-1 with TRBJ2-2, with 8 bases aligning to TRBD2. Germline values: CDR1 SQVTM, CDR2 ANQGSEA. The ends lost 6 bases at V and 6 bases at J; junction bases unmatched: 9. This CDR3 contains 14 residues.

The chain is built from TRBV2 and TRBJ1-5; TRBD1 is a possible D gene (6 bases). Germline CDR1 SNHLY, CDR2 FYNNEI. CDR3 size: 15 residues. V lost 3 bases and J lost 3, with 12 bases in between. This CDR3 reads CASSEGGTPNQPQHF. The CDR3 DNA sequence: TGTGCCAGCAGTGAGGGCGGGACACCCAATCAGCCCCAGCATTTT.

The chain couples TRBV5-1 to TRBJ1-2, with 9 bases that match TRBD1. The CDR3 length is 15 residues. Germline V gene sequence: CDR1 SGHRS, CDR2 YFSETQ. Germline trimming cut 3 bases from V and 1 base from J; bases unmatched to any gene: 4. This chain's CDR3 is CASSSTGGDNYGYTF. Written as DNA, the CDR3 is TGCGCCAGCAGCTCGACAGGGGGGGATAACTATGGCTACACCTTC.

This clone turned up a few times. V and J are TRBV19 and TRBJ1-5; TRBD1 is a possible D gene (6 bases). This CDR3 region has 13 residues. Germline V CDR1 and CDR2: LNHDA, SQIVND (reference sequence). V lost 6 bases and J lost 7, with 13 bases in between. This chain's CDR3 is CASSPGVVQPQHF. CDR3 DNA sequence: TGTGCCAGTAGCCCAGGGGTGGTGCAGCCCCAGCATTTT. Combining the CDR3 with reference TRBV19 and TRBJ1-5 gives the whole variable domain DGGITQSPKYLFRKEGQNVTLSCEQNLNHDAMYWYRQDPGQGLRLIYYSQIVNDFQKGDIAEGYSVSREKKESFPLTVTSAQKNPTAFYLCASSPGVVQPQHFGDGTRLSIL.

J is TRBJ2-4 and V is TRBV6-5; possibly TRBD1 or TRBD2 for D (6 bases each). Germline V lookup: CDR1 MNHEY, CDR2 SVGAGI. Trimming removed 0 bases from V and 7 bases from J, with 7 bases in between. The CDR3 contains 13 residues. CDR3 sequence reads: CASSYSGGNIQYF. The CDR3, as DNA: TGTGCCAGCAGTTACTCAGGGGGGAACATTCAGTACTTC.

The genes are TRBV11-3 and TRBJ2-2; a weak D match, TRBD1 (5 bases). The V end lost 5 bases, the J end lost 5 bases, and 15 bases lay between the germline ends. CDR1 and CDR2 from the germline V gene are SGHNT and YENEEA. The CDR3 runs to 15 residues. CDR3 nucleotide sequence: TGTGCCAGCAGCAATGGGGCAGGGCGAACCGGGGAGCTGTTTTTT. Residues: CASSNGAGRTGELFF.

The chain has TRBV15 and TRBJ2-3; D possibly corresponds to TRBD2 (5 bases). V gave up 0 bases and J gave up 2 bases, with 15 bases separating them. There are 17 residues in the CDR3. CDR1 is LNHNV and CDR2 is YYDKDF in the germline V gene (reference sequence). The chain's CDR3 is CATSRDRTAGPTDTQYF. CDR3 bases: TGTGCCACCAGCAGAGATAGGACCGCGGGCCCCACAGATACGCAGTATTTT.